This is a list of T cell receptor beta chains from one sample in a study of regulatory T cells in long-lasting Graves disease. TCRdb itself ran the multiplex PCR reads through MiXCR, one entry per CDR3 protein. The table shows roughly 420,000 distinct CDR3 sequences, with roughly 15% occurring only once. The same sample was also used in a study of T cells in Graves' hyperthyroidism and ophthalmopathy.

The material sequenced was peripheral blood mononuclear cells (PBMCs), taken at new diagnosis, from a patient treated with antithyroid drugs. These TCRs come from a woman between 18 and 30 years old with Graves disease. Each CDR3 is given without its conserved first and last residue.

j_gene,v_gene,CDR3aa
TRBJ2-5,TRBV7-6,ASSKSGTSFQETQY
TRBJ2-4,TRBV28,ASSFRGRGLAKNIQY
TRBJ2-3,TRBV5-1,ASSLGEIRLASTDTQY
TRBJ2-7,TRBV18,ASSPETTKQY
TRBJ2-7,TRBV4-1,ASSQDLGQGYEQY
TRBJ1-6,TRBV9,ASSETESYNSPLH
TRBJ2-1,TRBV28,ASTAYRGNEQF
TRBJ2-1,TRBV27,ASSLRGDWGTAYNEQF
TRBJ2-7,TRBV6-1,ASSLPDSRIYEQY
TRBJ2-1,TRBV5-1,ASSLGGTAGSGQF
TRBJ2-3,TRBV7-2,ASSLNSQADTQY
TRBJ1-1,TRBV2,ASSPLQGASTEAF